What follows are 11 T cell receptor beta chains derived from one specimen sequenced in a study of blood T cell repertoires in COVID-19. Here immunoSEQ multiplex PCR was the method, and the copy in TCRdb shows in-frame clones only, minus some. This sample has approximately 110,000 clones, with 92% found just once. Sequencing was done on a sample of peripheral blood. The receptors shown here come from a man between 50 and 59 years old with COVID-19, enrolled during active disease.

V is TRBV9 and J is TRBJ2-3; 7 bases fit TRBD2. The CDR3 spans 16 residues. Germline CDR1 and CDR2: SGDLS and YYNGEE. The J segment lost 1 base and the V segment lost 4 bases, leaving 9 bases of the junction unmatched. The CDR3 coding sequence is TGTGCCAGCAGCCCCGTGGTAGCGGGCCGCACAGATACGCAGTATTTT. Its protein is CASSPVVAGRTDTQYF.

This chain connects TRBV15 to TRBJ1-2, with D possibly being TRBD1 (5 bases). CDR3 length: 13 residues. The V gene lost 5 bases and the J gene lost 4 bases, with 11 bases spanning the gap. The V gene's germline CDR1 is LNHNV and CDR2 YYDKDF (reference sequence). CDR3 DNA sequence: TGTGCCACCAGCCGTGACAGTAGCTATGGCTACACCTTC. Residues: CATSRDSSYGYTF.

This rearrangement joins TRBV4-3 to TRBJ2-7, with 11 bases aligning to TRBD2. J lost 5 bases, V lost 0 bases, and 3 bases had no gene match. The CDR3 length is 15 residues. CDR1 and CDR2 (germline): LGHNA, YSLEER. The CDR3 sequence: CASSQDSGRADEQYF. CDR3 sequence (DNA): TGCGCCAGCAGCCAAGATAGCGGGAGGGCCGACGAGCAGTACTTC.

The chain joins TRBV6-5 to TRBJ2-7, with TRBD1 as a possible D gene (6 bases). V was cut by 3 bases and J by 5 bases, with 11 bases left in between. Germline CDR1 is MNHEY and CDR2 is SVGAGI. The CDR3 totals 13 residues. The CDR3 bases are TGTGCCAGCAGTTATGGACAGAGGGACGAGCAGTACTTC. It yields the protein CASSYGQRDEQYF.

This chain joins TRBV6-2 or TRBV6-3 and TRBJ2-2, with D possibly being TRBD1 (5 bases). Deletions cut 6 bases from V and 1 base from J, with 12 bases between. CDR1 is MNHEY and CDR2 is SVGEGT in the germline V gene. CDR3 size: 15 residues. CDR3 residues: CASSRQTRNTGELFF. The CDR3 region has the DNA TGTGCCAGCAGCAGACAGACCAGGAACACCGGGGAGCTGTTTTTT.

DNA of the CDR3: TGTGCCAGCAGCCCTCAGGGACAGGGGACGACCCAGTACTTC. This codes for CASSPQGQGTTQYF. The chain employs TRBV7-6 and TRBJ2-5, with TRBD1 matching 10 bases. J was trimmed by 7 bases and V by 5 bases; bases with no gene match: 7. The germline gives CDR1 SGHVS, CDR2 FNYEAQ. The CDR3 extends over 14 amino acids.

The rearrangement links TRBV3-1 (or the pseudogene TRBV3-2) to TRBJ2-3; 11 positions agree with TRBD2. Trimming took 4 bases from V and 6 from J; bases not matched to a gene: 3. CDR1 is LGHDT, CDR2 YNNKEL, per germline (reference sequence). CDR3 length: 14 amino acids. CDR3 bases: TGTGCCAGCAGCCTGGGACTAGCGGAGGATACGCAGTATTTT. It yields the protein CASSLGLAEDTQYF.

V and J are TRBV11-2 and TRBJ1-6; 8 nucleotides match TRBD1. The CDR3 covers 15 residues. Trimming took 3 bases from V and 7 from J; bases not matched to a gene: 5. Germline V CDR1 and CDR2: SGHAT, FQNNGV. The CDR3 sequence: CASSFGQGDNSPLHF. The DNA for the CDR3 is TGTGCCAGCAGCTTTGGACAGGGAGACAATTCACCCCTCCACTTT.

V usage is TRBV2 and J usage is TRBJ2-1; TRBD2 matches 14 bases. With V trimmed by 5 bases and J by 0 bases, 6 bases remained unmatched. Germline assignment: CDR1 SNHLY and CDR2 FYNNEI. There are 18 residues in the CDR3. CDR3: CASSRGLAGVSSYNEQFF. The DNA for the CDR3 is TGTGCCAGCAGTAGGGGACTAGCGGGGGTGAGCTCCTACAATGAGCAGTTCTTC.

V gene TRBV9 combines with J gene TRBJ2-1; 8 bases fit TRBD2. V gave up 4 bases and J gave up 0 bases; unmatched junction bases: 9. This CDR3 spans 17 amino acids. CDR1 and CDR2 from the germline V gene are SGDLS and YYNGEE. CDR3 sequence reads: CASSPKLAASSYNEQFF. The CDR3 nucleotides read TGTGCCAGCAGCCCCAAACTAGCGGCTAGCTCCTACAATGAGCAGTTCTTC. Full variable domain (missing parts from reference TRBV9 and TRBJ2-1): DSGVTQTPKHLITATGQRVTLRCSPRSGDLSVYWYQQSLDQGLQFLIQYYNGEERAKGNILERFSAQQFPDLHSELNLSSLELGDSALYFCASSPKLAASSYNEQFFGPGTRLTVL.

CDR3 bases: TGTGCCAGCAGTCCTCTAGCGGGGGGATTTAATGAGCAGTTCTTC. Its translation is CASSPLAGGFNEQFF. V and J are TRBV6-5 and TRBJ2-1; the match to TRBD2 covers 11 bases. The CDR3 runs 15 residues. V shed 5 bases and J 7 bases; nucleotides not matched to a gene: 7. Germline CDR1 reads MNHEY; CDR2 reads SVGAGI.